This T cell receptor (beta chain) was profiled in a study of T cell responses to AZD1222 COVID-19 vaccine. Regarding the study as a whole: Compared with day 0, the breadth and depth of the Spike-specific TCR repertoire rose significantly after two doses of AZD1222. Just a handful of AZD1222 recipients were seropositive at baseline. Clonal diversity was possibly underestimated, and white British individuals and females predominated among donors.

Comments on this clone: Antigen specificity is unknown.

Assay used: immunoSEQ multiplex PCR; TCRdb lists only in-frame clones, some missing. Of 95,000 to 150,000 clones in the sample, 70% to 90% are singletons; the top ten hold more than 4%. Trimming took 1 base from V and 8 from J, leaving 17 bases between them. Germline CDR1 reads LNHDA; CDR2 reads SQIVND (reference sequence). There are 16 residues in the CDR3. This specimen was peripheral blood, taken on day 0 of AZD1222 vaccination. J is TRBJ1-4 and V is TRBV19; no clear D. The sequence was collected from an adult in good health. This CDR3 is CASSIGTWGSDEKLFF. Written as DNA, the CDR3 is TGTGCCAGTAGTATAGGGACCTGGGGATCGGACGAAAAACTGTTTTTT.